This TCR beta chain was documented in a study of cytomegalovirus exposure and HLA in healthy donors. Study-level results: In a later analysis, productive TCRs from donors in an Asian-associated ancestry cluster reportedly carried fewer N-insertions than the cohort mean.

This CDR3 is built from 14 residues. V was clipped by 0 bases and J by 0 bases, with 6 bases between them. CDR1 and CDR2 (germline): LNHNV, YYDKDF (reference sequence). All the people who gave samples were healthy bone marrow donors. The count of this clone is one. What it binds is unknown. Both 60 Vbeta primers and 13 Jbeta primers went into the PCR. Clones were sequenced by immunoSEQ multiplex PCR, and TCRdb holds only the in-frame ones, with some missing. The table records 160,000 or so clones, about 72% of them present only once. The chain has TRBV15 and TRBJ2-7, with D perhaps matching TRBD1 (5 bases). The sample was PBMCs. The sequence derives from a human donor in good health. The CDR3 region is CATSRDRVSYEQYF. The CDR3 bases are TGTGCCACCAGCAGAGACAGGGTCTCCTACGAGCAGTACTTC.